Here is one TCR beta chain with its context. The germline gives CDR1 MDHEN, CDR2 SYDVKM. The CDR3 consists of 15 residues. V was clipped by 8 bases and J by 1 base, with 15 bases between them. The sample comes from a study of shared clonotypes between healthy human individuals. Naive CD8 cells lacked CD45RO, underwent positive selection for CCR7 and left out terminally differentiated effector memory CD45RA+ cells. Sequencing was performed with immunoSEQ multiplex PCR; in TCRdb, only in-frame clones are kept and a portion is missing. Here the sample spans roughly 2,000,000 clones, about 95% being singletons.

The sequence came from a man between 18 and 35 years old in good health. The rearrangement uses TRBV28 and TRBJ1-5, with D possibly matching TRBD1 (6 bases). Specimen: naive CD8+ T cells sorted from blood. Here the CDR3 DNA reads TGTGCCAGCGCGAAAGTTGGACAGAGCAATCAGCCCCAGCATTTT. As protein: CASAKVGQSNQPQHF. Based on the CDR3 plus reference TRBV28 and TRBJ1-5, the full variable domain is DVKVTQSSRYLVKRTGEKVFLECVQDMDHENMFWYRQDPGLGLRLIYFSYDVKMKEKGDIPEGYSVSREKKERFSLILESASTNQTSMYLCASAKVGQSNQPQHFGDGTRLSIL.